Below, 32 T cell receptor beta chains from the same sample are listed, as sequenced in a study of OX40 agonist ivuxolimab in advanced cancers. Sequenced by immunoSEQ multiplex PCR; TCRdb stores in-frame clones only, minus some. The sample gives fewer than 70,000 clones, around 83% of which show up once; approximately 1.5% is in the top ten. The material sequenced was CD4+ or CD8+ T cells sorted from blood, taken in a trial of the OX40 agonist ivuxolimab. The receptors were gathered from an adult with an advanced solid tumor such as melanoma, head and neck, liver or kidney cancer.

This clone appeared a single time. The chain is built from TRBV27 and TRBJ1-3, with D possibly matching TRBD1 (6 bases). Trimming left V 0 bases short and J 2 bases short, with 17 bases between. CDR3 length: 18 amino acids. Germline loops: CDR1 MNHEY, CDR2 SMNVEV (reference sequence). CDR3 DNA: TGTGCCAGCAGTTTATCGGGGGGCCGGGGGTTTCCTGGAAACACCATATATTTT. Translating it yields CASSLSGGRGFPGNTIYF.

V and J are TRBV7-2 and TRBJ2-7; tentatively, D is TRBD2 (6 bases). CDR1 and CDR2 from the germline V gene are SGHTA and FQGNSA. The CDR3 is made up of 16 amino acids. Trimming removed 5 bases at V and 0 bases at J, with 17 bases between. The chain's CDR3 is CASSPGPGLNSYEQYF. CDR3 nucleotide sequence: TGTGCCAGCAGCCCGGGGCCGGGACTGAACTCCTACGAGCAGTACTTC.

This clone occurred once. The V gene is TRBV29-1, the J gene TRBJ1-1; D remains ambiguous. Germline-derived CDR1 and CDR2 are SQVTM and ANQGSEA. The CDR3 length is 13 residues. V dropped 0 bases and J dropped 7 bases, with 12 bases sitting between them. In DNA, the CDR3 is TGCAGCGTTGAAGATCTCTCTAGGTTTGAAGCTTTCTTT. Protein sequence: CSVEDLSRFEAFF.

The rearrangement joins TRBV10-2 to TRBJ1-4; tentative D call: TRBD1 (6 bases). The CDR3 sequence is 16 residues long. CDR1 is WSHSY, CDR2 SAAADI, per germline. Trimming took off 2 bases at V and 2 bases at J, with 12 bases between the two ends. The CDR3 is CASSEGGGPTNEKLFF. The CDR3, as DNA: TGCGCCAGCAGTGAGGGAGGGGGGCCGACTAATGAAAAACTGTTTTTT.

The rearrangement joins TRBV28 to TRBJ1-1; D may be TRBD1 (6 bases). Trimming pared 6 bases from V and 4 bases from J, leaving 12 bases between. The germline gives CDR1 MDHEN, CDR2 SYDVKM. This CDR3 spans 13 amino acids. The CDR3 DNA is TGTGCCAGCAGGCAAAACAGGGTCACTGAAGCTTTCTTT. This gives the protein CASRQNRVTEAFF.

This clone has only one observation. The chain is built from TRBV7-9 and TRBJ2-7; D is possibly TRBD2 (5 bases). Germline lookup yields CDR1 SEHNR and CDR2 FQNEAQ (reference sequence). The CDR3 is made up of 12 amino acids. Trimming took off 5 bases at V and 6 bases at J, with 11 bases between the two ends. CDR3 sequence: CASSHRGSEQYF. For the CDR3, the DNA is TGTGCCAGCAGCCACCGAGGGAGCGAGCAGTACTTC.

This rearrangement joins TRBV6-1 to TRBJ1-5, with D possibly matching TRBD1 (6 bases). The CDR3 length is 14 residues. Germline loops: CDR1 MNHNS, CDR2 SASEGT. Trimming pared 6 bases from V and 11 bases from J, leaving 20 bases between. As DNA, the CDR3 is TGTGCCAGCAGAGATTCAGGGGCTAGGGGAGCCCAGCATTTT. Translating gives CASRDSGARGAQHF.

The chain employs TRBV28 and TRBJ1-1; the D gene is possibly TRBD1 (5 bases). Trimming took 3 bases from V and 3 from J, leaving 11 bases between them. CDR1 is MDHEN and CDR2 is SYDVKM in the germline V gene. This CDR3 has 14 amino acids. CDR3 sequence reads: CASSFRGGYTEAFF. CDR3 in DNA: TGTGCCAGCAGTTTTCGGGGGGGGTACACTGAAGCTTTCTTT.

Comment on this clone: A junction boundary mismatches the germline segment, possibly from a read error. The V and J genes are TRBV29-1 and TRBJ1-1; maybe TRBD1 (5 bases). The germline CDR1 and CDR2 sequences are SQVTM and ANQGSEA. The CDR3 length is 15 residues. This CDR3 reads CSVEVRYGGNPEAFF. The CDR3, as DNA: TGCAGCGTTGAGGTGCGGTACGGGGGGAACCCTGAAGCTTTCTTT.

The V and J genes are TRBV6-4 and TRBJ2-3; 8 bases line up with TRBD2. V dropped 2 bases and J dropped 2; count of bases not matched to a gene: 3. Germline V CDR1 and CDR2: MRHNA, SNTAGT. The length of the CDR3 is 15 residues. CDR3 protein: CASSDMRGVTDTQYF. The CDR3 DNA reads TGTGCCAGCAGTGACATGCGGGGGGTCACAGATACGCAGTATTTT.

This chain links TRBV5-1 with TRBJ2-2; 7 bases match TRBD1. Losses at the gene ends were 2 bases for V and 5 bases for J; bases not matched to a gene: 6. CDR1 is SGHRS and CDR2 is YFSETQ in the germline V gene. CDR3 size: 15 residues. The CDR3: CASSFIEGATGELFF. In DNA form, the CDR3 reads TGCGCCAGCAGCTTTATTGAGGGGGCGACCGGGGAGCTGTTTTTT.

V usage is TRBV27 and J usage is TRBJ1-1; D is undetermined. Trimming shortened V by 5 bases and J by 8 bases, and 15 bases separated the two germline ends. The CDR3 extends over 13 amino acids. Germline CDR1 and CDR2: MNHEY and SMNVEV (reference sequence). Here the CDR3 DNA reads TGTGCCAGCAGTGTGCTAGGCGGCGGCGAAGCTTTCTTT. Amino acid sequence: CASSVLGGGEAFF.

The chain combines TRBV14 with TRBJ2-7; D call uncertain. Per the germline V gene, CDR1 is SGHDN and CDR2 is FVKESK. With 2 bases removed from V and 6 bases from J, the gap between germline ends came to 14 bases. This CDR3 region has 14 residues. This CDR3 is CASSQSIIRREQYF. The CDR3 nucleotides read TGTGCCAGCAGCCAAAGTATAATCCGTCGCGAGCAGTACTTC. Based on the CDR3 plus reference TRBV14 and TRBJ2-7, the full variable domain is EAGVTQFPSHSVIEKGQTVTLRCDPISGHDNLYWYRRVMGKEIKFLLHFVKESKQDESGMPNNRFLAERTGGTYSTLKVQPAELEDSGVYFCASSQSIIRREQYFGPGTRLTVT.

The table lists this clone with a count of one. This chain links TRBV28 with TRBJ1-2; D gene ambiguous. The CDR3 has 11 amino acids. CDR1 is MDHEN and CDR2 is SYDVKM in the germline V gene. V gave up 5 bases and J gave up 3 bases, with 4 bases separating them. In nucleotides, the CDR3 is TGTGCCAGCAGTAGGCACTATGGCTACACCTTC. Translating gives CASSRHYGYTF.

This sequence joins TRBV28 and TRBJ2-3, with D unresolved. The CDR3 runs to 12 residues. Germline V CDR1 and CDR2: MDHEN, SYDVKM. V was cut by 5 bases and J by 7 bases, with 10 bases left in between. CDR3 in amino acids: CASSLRIHTQYF. In DNA, the CDR3 is TGTGCCAGCAGTCTCCGGATTCATACGCAGTATTTT.

This clone was detected once. The chain couples TRBV2 to TRBJ2-7; D not resolved. V dropped 8 bases and J dropped 7 bases, with 6 bases sitting between them. The length of the CDR3 is 9 residues. Germline lookup yields CDR1 SNHLY and CDR2 FYNNEI. CDR3 amino acids: CASGYEQYF. The CDR3 DNA reads as TGTGCCAGCGGGTATGAGCAGTACTTC. The full variable domain, its missing parts supplied by reference TRBV2 and TRBJ2-7, is EPEVTQTPSHQVTQMGQEVILRCVPISNHLYFYWYRQILGQKVEFLVSFYNNEISEKSEIFDDQFSVERPDGSNFTLKIRSTKLEDSAMYFCASGYEQYFGPGTRLTVT.

The chain recombines TRBV5-1 with TRBJ1-4, with 9 bases lining up with TRBD1. The CDR3 consists of 14 residues. Per germline, CDR1 SGHRS and CDR2 YFSETQ. The trim removed 4 bases at V and 7 bases at J, leaving 5 bases unmatched. The DNA for the CDR3 is TGCGCCAGCAGCGTCGGGACAGGGTCTGAAAAACTGTTTTTT. Translation gives CASSVGTGSEKLFF.

The rearrangement uses TRBV30 and TRBJ1-1, with D possibly matching TRBD1 (5 bases). The CDR3 length is 19 residues. Germline V gene data show CDR1 as GTSNPN and CDR2 as SVGIG (reference sequence). Trimming shortened V by 0 bases and J by 0 bases, and 23 bases separated the two germline ends. CDR3 DNA sequence: TGTGCCTGGAGTGTACCGGTGACAGAGGGGTGGGTCATGAACACTGAAGCTTTCTTT. Translated, it gives CAWSVPVTEGWVMNTEAFF.

The V and J genes are TRBV5-1 and TRBJ2-5; 9 positions agree with TRBD1. Germline V gene sequence: CDR1 SGHRS, CDR2 YFSETQ. The CDR3 runs 16 residues. With 4 bases clipped from V and 1 base from J, the junction kept 8 bases outside the gene matches. This CDR3 is CASSLGTGSSQETQYF. The CDR3 nucleotides are TGCGCCAGCAGCCTTGGGACAGGGAGCAGCCAAGAGACCCAGTACTTC. The whole variable domain, remainder taken from reference TRBV5-1 and TRBJ2-5, is KAGVTQTPRYLIKTRGQQVTLSCSPISGHRSVSWYQQTPGQGLQFLFEYFSETQRNKGNFPGRFSGRQFSNSRSEMNVSTLELGDSALYLCASSLGTGSSQETQYFGPGTRLLVL.

The chain links TRBV29-1 to TRBJ2-7, with D tentatively TRBD1 (6 bases). The CDR3 has 14 residues. V was trimmed by 6 bases and J by 5 bases, leaving 20 bases between them. Germline lookup yields CDR1 SQVTM and CDR2 ANQGSEA. The CDR3 protein is CSVLVQGRKDEQYF. The CDR3 DNA sequence: TGCAGCGTGCTAGTGCAGGGGCGTAAGGACGAGCAGTACTTC.

This rearrangement joins TRBV11-3 to TRBJ2-2; 7 bases agree with TRBD1. CDR3 length: 14 amino acids. J gave up 4 bases and V 6 bases, and 5 bases lay outside the gene matches. Germline assignment: CDR1 SGHNT and CDR2 YENEEA. The CDR3 DNA sequence: TGTGCCAGCAGACTATCAGGGGGCACCGGGGAGCTGTTTTTT. Protein sequence: CASRLSGGTGELFF.

The chain uses TRBV5-1 and TRBJ2-3; D might be TRBD2 (6 bases). Trimming removed 0 bases from V and 2 bases from J, with 13 bases in between. The germline V gene has CDR1 SGHRS and CDR2 YFSETQ. The CDR3 contains 16 residues. CDR3 region: CASSLVPGSYTDTQYF. In DNA form, the CDR3 reads TGCGCCAGCAGCTTGGTTCCCGGGAGCTACACAGATACGCAGTATTTT.

This clone appeared a single time. This chain joins TRBV6-5 and TRBJ1-4; TRBD1 aligns across 7 bases. The CDR3 contains 15 residues. In germline, CDR1 is MNHEY, CDR2 SVGAGI. The V segment lost 4 bases and the J segment 6 bases; nucleotides outside the gene matches: 8. CDR3 amino acids: CASSWAQGGDEKLFF. In DNA, the CDR3 is TGTGCCAGCAGTTGGGCCCAGGGGGGAGATGAAAAACTGTTTTTT.

The chain couples TRBV10-3 to TRBJ2-7, with TRBD1 identical over 10 bases. This CDR3 is built from 15 residues. With 6 bases clipped from V and 5 bases from J, the junction kept 10 bases outside the gene matches. Germline CDR1 reads ENHRY; CDR2 reads SYGVKD. CDR3 residues: CAISPGTGVSHEQYF. The DNA for the CDR3 is TGTGCCATCAGCCCAGGGACAGGGGTTTCCCACGAGCAGTACTTC.

The genes are TRBV28 and TRBJ2-7; TRBD1 matches at 7 bases. The germline V gene has CDR1 MDHEN and CDR2 SYDVKM. Germline trimming cut 5 bases from V and 6 bases from J; bases unmatched to any gene: 4. CDR3 size: 12 residues. The CDR3 region is CASSLTGFEQYF. CDR3 nucleotides: TGTGCCAGCAGTCTGACAGGGTTCGAGCAGTACTTC.

This rearrangement joins TRBV19 to TRBJ2-1, with 12 positions matching TRBD2. Per germline, CDR1 LNHDA and CDR2 SQIVND (reference sequence). V lost 4 bases and J lost 4; bases outside the gene matches: 14. This CDR3 is 19 amino acids long. CDR3 amino acids: CASSTQDWTSGDGYNEQFF. CDR3 sequence (DNA): TGTGCCAGTAGTACCCAGGATTGGACTAGCGGGGATGGTTACAATGAGCAGTTCTTC.

V is TRBV7-9 and J is TRBJ2-3; tentatively, D is TRBD1 (6 bases). Germline V gives CDR1 SEHNR, CDR2 FQNEAQ (reference sequence). The CDR3 has 15 amino acids. V was clipped by 2 bases and J by 2 bases, with 11 bases between them. In DNA, the CDR3 is TGTGCCAGCAGCTTATTACAGGGAACCACAGATACGCAGTATTTT. It encodes CASSLLQGTTDTQYF.

Only a few counts were recorded for this clone. The chain employs TRBV2 and TRBJ1-1; D is unclear. Germline CDR1 and CDR2: SNHLY and FYNNEI. The ends were cut back, 5 bases at V and 0 bases at J, with 7 bases in the middle. The CDR3 consists of 13 residues. The CDR3 coding sequence is TGTGCCAGCAGTTCGGCTTTGAACACTGAAGCTTTCTTT. It encodes CASSSALNTEAFF.

CDR3 in DNA: TGTGCCTGGAGTGTAGGATCGTACCAAGAGACCCAGTACTTC. This encodes CAWSVGSYQETQYF. V and J are TRBV30 and TRBJ2-5; D not certain. The V gene's germline CDR1 is GTSNPN and CDR2 SVGIG (reference sequence). V lost 0 bases, J lost 0 bases, and 8 bases lay in between. The CDR3 contains 14 residues. Drawing the rest from reference TRBV30 and TRBJ2-5, the complete variable domain is SQTIHQWPATLVQPVGSPLSLECTVEGTSNPNLYWYRQAAGRGLQLLFYSVGIGQISSEVPQNLSASRPQDRQFILSSKKLLLSDSGFYLCAWSVGSYQETQYFGPGTRLLVL.

The rearrangement uses TRBV7-2 and TRBJ1-5; a possible D gene is TRBD1 (5 bases). Germline loops: CDR1 SGHTA, CDR2 FQGNSA. V dropped 1 base and J dropped 9 bases, with 13 bases sitting between them. The CDR3 consists of 14 residues. CDR3 amino acids: CASSLGGGSRPQHF. The CDR3 nucleotides are TGTGCCAGCAGCTTAGGGGGCGGTTCTAGGCCCCAGCATTTT.

V gene TRBV7-2 combines with J gene TRBJ2-1, with 10 bases matching TRBD2. The CDR3 covers 17 residues. The trim removed 1 base at V and 7 bases at J, leaving 10 bases unmatched. The germline CDR1 and CDR2 sequences are SGHTA and FQGNSA. Here the CDR3 DNA reads TGTGCCAGCAGCTTAGTCGGTCTACTAGCGGGAAGGAATGAGCAGTTCTTC. It is translated as CASSLVGLLAGRNEQFF.

A single count supports this clone. This chain links TRBV19 with TRBJ2-5; 7 positions match TRBD2. The germline V gene has CDR1 LNHDA and CDR2 SQIVND (reference sequence). The J segment lost 1 base and the V segment lost 5 bases, leaving 4 bases of the junction unmatched. This CDR3 is 14 amino acids long. The DNA for the CDR3 is TGTGCCAGTAGTCTAGGACTAGTCCAAGAGACCCAGTACTTC. It yields the protein CASSLGLVQETQYF.